Listed below are T cell receptor beta chains from one sample, sequenced in a study of T cell changes during pregnancy in multiple sclerosis. Measured with immunoSEQ multiplex PCR; TCRdb has only the in-frame clones, and not every one. The sample lists approximately 99,000 clones, over 85% occurring once. The starting material was peripheral blood, obtained after pregnancy. These receptors were collected from a female donor with multiple sclerosis, enrolled in a pregnancy study. CDR3s include the opening cysteine and the closing phenylalanine or tryptophan. The order of the fields is CDR3 protein, CDR3 DNA, D gene, clone size, CDR3 length, V gene, J gene. D genes are given only for firm matches. A row's size may be missing; if present it is once, few, many or a size class.

CASSLAGYEQYF	TGTGCCAGCAGTTTGGCAGGTTACGAGCAGTACTTC	-	-	12	TRBV28	TRBJ2-7
CASRSQTSGSADTQYF	TGTGCCAGTAGATCCCAGACTAGCGGGAGCGCAGATACGCAGTATTTT	TRBD2	-	16	TRBV19	TRBJ2-3
CGARDTEDTEAFF	TGTGGGGCTCGGGACACAGAGGACACTGAAGCTTTCTTT	-	-	13	TRBV19	TRBJ1-1
CASSPGSAGANVLTF	TGTGCCAGCAGCCCGGGGAGTGCTGGGGCCAACGTCCTGACTTTC	-	-	15	TRBV7-2	TRBJ2-6
CASTLGTKAFF	TGTGCCAGCACCCTCGGGACTAAAGCTTTCTTT	-	-	11	TRBV6-1	TRBJ1-1
CASKGESGELFF	TGTGCCAGCAAAGGGGAATCCGGGGAGCTGTTTTTT	-	once	12	TRBV6-1	TRBJ2-2
CASKIRRSAYNEQFF	TGTGCCAGCAAGATAAGGAGGTCTGCCTACAATGAGCAGTTCTTC	-	-	15	TRBV28	TRBJ2-1
CASSLEGGLGNTIYF	TGTGCCAGCAGCTTAGAAGGGGGATTGGGAAACACCATATATTTT	-	-	15	TRBV7-9	TRBJ1-3
CASSPMRAEYNEQFF	TGTGCCAGTAGTCCGATGAGGGCGGAATACAATGAGCAGTTCTTC	-	-	15	TRBV19	TRBJ2-1
CASSQTGGAWRVAYEQYF	TGTGCCAGCAGCCAAACAGGGGGCGCGTGGCGGGTTGCCTACGAGCAGTACTTC	TRBD1	-	18	TRBV14	TRBJ2-7
CASSIGPPRERWPQYF	TGTGCCAGTAGTATTGGCCCGCCGCGGGAGCGTTGGCCGCAGTATTTT	TRBD2	-	16	TRBV19	TRBJ2-3
CASSASDRAYEQYF	TGTGCCAGCAGCGCGTCGGACAGGGCCTACGAGCAGTACTTC	TRBD1	-	14	TRBV9	TRBJ2-7
CSVQGSLNTEAFF	TGCAGTGTACAGGGTAGTTTGAACACTGAAGCTTTCTTT	-	-	13	TRBV29-1	TRBJ1-1
CASRVQGAYEQYF	TGTGCCAGCAGGGTACAGGGGGCTTACGAGCAGTACTTC	TRBD1	-	13	TRBV14	TRBJ2-7
CASSPQSSPLNTIYF	TGTGCCAGCAGTCCACAATCCAGTCCTTTAAACACCATATATTTT	-	once	15	TRBV7-9	TRBJ1-3
CAWSVRGKKTQYF	TGTGCCTGGAGTGTACGGGGGAAGAAGACCCAGTACTTC	-	-	13	TRBV30	TRBJ2-5
CASSLAQGGFEQYF	TGTGCCAGCAGCTTAGCGCAGGGCGGCTTCGAGCAGTACTTC	-	-	14	TRBV7-2	TRBJ2-7
CAWSVRRDTGELFF	TGTGCCTGGAGTGTACGCAGGGACACCGGGGAGCTGTTTTTT	-	-	14	TRBV30	TRBJ2-2
CASSILNEQFF	TGTGCCAGTAGTATCCTTAATGAGCAGTTCTTC	-	few	11	TRBV19	TRBJ2-1
CASSPDRGYGYTF	TGTGCCAGCAGCCCGGACAGGGGCTATGGCTACACCTTC	TRBD1	-	13	TRBV5-6	TRBJ1-2
CARRRLNQPQHF	TGTGCCAGACGGCGGTTGAATCAGCCCCAGCATTTT	-	-	12	TRBV21-1	TRBJ1-5
CASSFDRGLGTEAFF	TGTGCCAGCAGCTTCGACAGGGGATTGGGAACTGAAGCTTTCTTT	TRBD1	-	15	TRBV5-6	TRBJ1-1
CASSKGILGGYTF	TGTGCCAGCAGTAAAGGGATCCTCGGGGGCTACACCTTC	-	-	13	TRBV6-1	TRBJ1-2
CASSQQGANPEAFF	TGCGCCAGCAGTCAACAGGGGGCGAACCCTGAAGCTTTCTTT	TRBD1	-	14	TRBV23-1	TRBJ1-1
CASSIDSGAWSTGELFF	TGTGCCAGTAGTATAGATTCAGGGGCATGGTCTACCGGGGAGCTGTTTTTT	-	-	17	TRBV19	TRBJ2-2
CASSSLGLNGYTF	TGCGCCAGCAGCTCTTTGGGGCTAAATGGCTACACCTTC	-	-	13	TRBV5-1	TRBJ1-2
CASSGQGTIHEQYF	TGTGCCAGCAGTGGACAGGGGACGATTCACGAGCAGTACTTC	TRBD1	once	14	TRBV6-1	TRBJ2-7
CASSQESGLTYNEQFF	TGCGCCAGCAGCCAAGAAAGCGGATTAACCTACAATGAGCAGTTCTTC	-	-	16	TRBV4-3	TRBJ2-1
CASSLEQAPSYEQYF	TGTGCCAGCAGTTTAGAACAGGCGCCCTCCTACGAGCAGTACTTC	-	-	15	TRBV28	TRBJ2-7
CASSSSGAMNTEAFF	TGTGCCAGCAGCTCATCAGGGGCAATGAACACTGAAGCTTTCTTT	-	-	15	TRBV7-8	TRBJ1-1
CASSVGGRGRNEQFF	TGTGCCAGCAGCGTAGGAGGGAGGGGAAGGAATGAGCAGTTCTTC	TRBD2	-	15	TRBV9	TRBJ2-1
CASKREGLGELFF	TGTGCCAGTAAGCGGGAGGGCCTCGGGGAGCTGTTTTTT	TRBD2	-	13	TRBV19	TRBJ2-2
CSVEDDAGGLNEQFF	TGCAGCGTTGAAGATGACGCGGGAGGACTGAATGAGCAGTTCTTC	TRBD2	-	15	TRBV29-1	TRBJ2-1
CASSWTSGRGTDTQYF	TGTGCCAGTAGCTGGACTAGCGGGAGAGGGACAGATACGCAGTATTTT	TRBD2	-	16	TRBV19	TRBJ2-3
CASSEVTPNYGYTF	TGCGCCAGCAGTGAAGTAACTCCTAACTATGGCTACACCTTC	-	-	14	TRBV10-2	TRBJ1-2
CAWSIRGLGNQPQHF	TGTGCCTGGAGCATTAGGGGTCTTGGCAATCAGCCCCAGCATTTT	-	-	15	TRBV30	TRBJ1-5
CASSLRGAGSTDTQYF	TGTGCCAGCAGCTTAAGAGGGGCGGGGAGCACAGATACGCAGTATTTT	-	-	16	TRBV11-1	TRBJ2-3
CASSPRTGQVTEAFF	TGTGCCAGCTCACCCAGGACAGGGCAAGTCACTGAAGCTTTCTTT	TRBD1	-	15	TRBV18	TRBJ1-1